These T cell receptor beta chains were read from a single sample in a study of spatial heterogeneity in lung cancer. Each CDR3 protein is one row after TCRdb ran MiXCR on the 5' RACE reads. The sample lists around 1,600 distinct CDR3 sequences, 7.8% occurring once. Sequenced here: normal lung tissue next to the tumor, sampled at surgery. The receptors stem from a female donor with early-stage non-small cell lung cancer. Both conserved end residues are part of each CDR3. Each record gives: D gene, V gene, J gene, CDR3 protein. A D gene is named only where the DNA matches it firmly.

d_gene: TRBD2
v_gene: TRBV19
j_gene: TRBJ2-1
CDR3aa: CASSGGLAFGEQFF

d_gene: -
v_gene: TRBV7-3
j_gene: TRBJ1-1
CDR3aa: CASSNGGEAFF

d_gene: -
v_gene: TRBV6-6
j_gene: TRBJ2-7
CDR3aa: CASIKDGEAYEQYF

d_gene: TRBD2
v_gene: TRBV7-3
j_gene: TRBJ2-1
CDR3aa: CASSATSGGNEQFF

d_gene: -
v_gene: TRBV11-2
j_gene: TRBJ2-7
CDR3aa: CASSIRADTREQYF

d_gene: -
v_gene: TRBV19
j_gene: TRBJ2-7
CDR3aa: CASRRRSEAAYEQYF

d_gene: -
v_gene: TRBV11-2
j_gene: TRBJ1-2
CDR3aa: CASSPGPQNYGYTF

d_gene: -
v_gene: TRBV20-1
j_gene: TRBJ2-3
CDR3aa: CSASPAALGDTQYF

d_gene: -
v_gene: TRBV28
j_gene: TRBJ2-1
CDR3aa: CASSLAGIAYNEQFF

d_gene: TRBD2
v_gene: TRBV9
j_gene: TRBJ2-1
CDR3aa: CASSPGTSYNEQFF

d_gene: -
v_gene: TRBV7-6
j_gene: TRBJ2-1
CDR3aa: CASSLHGAGASSYNEQFF

d_gene: TRBD1
v_gene: TRBV10-3
j_gene: TRBJ2-6
CDR3aa: CAISTTGLGANVLTF

d_gene: -
v_gene: TRBV5-6
j_gene: TRBJ2-3
CDR3aa: CASSLWNTRTDTQYF

d_gene: TRBD1
v_gene: TRBV20-1
j_gene: TRBJ2-3
CDR3aa: CSASQGVPDTQYF

d_gene: -
v_gene: TRBV7-2
j_gene: TRBJ2-6
CDR3aa: CASSSRGTGANVLTF

d_gene: TRBD2
v_gene: TRBV12-3/TRBV12-4
j_gene: TRBJ2-5
CDR3aa: CASSSSGVQETQYF

d_gene: -
v_gene: TRBV7-2
j_gene: TRBJ1-4
CDR3aa: CASSPEGGREKLFF

d_gene: -
v_gene: TRBV7-2
j_gene: TRBJ1-3
CDR3aa: CASSYGGVAYSGNTIYF

d_gene: -
v_gene: TRBV5-5
j_gene: TRBJ2-1
CDR3aa: CASSSDSYNEQFF

d_gene: TRBD2
v_gene: TRBV5-1
j_gene: TRBJ2-3
CDR3aa: CASSSSTSGSTDTQYF

d_gene: -
v_gene: TRBV4-2
j_gene: TRBJ2-3
CDR3aa: CASSQLRPTPDTQYF

d_gene: -
v_gene: TRBV10-3
j_gene: TRBJ2-3
CDR3aa: CAISGDTDTQYF

d_gene: -
v_gene: TRBV6-5
j_gene: TRBJ1-6
CDR3aa: CASSYPRGGENSPLHF

d_gene: -
v_gene: TRBV4-1
j_gene: TRBJ2-3
CDR3aa: CASSQGALRGLPGIPTDTQYF

d_gene: -
v_gene: TRBV29-1
j_gene: TRBJ2-7
CDR3aa: CSVRQSYEQYF

d_gene: TRBD1
v_gene: TRBV20-1
j_gene: TRBJ2-7
CDR3aa: CSAEGQGTSYEQYF

d_gene: -
v_gene: TRBV4-2
j_gene: TRBJ2-3
CDR3aa: CASSPPRAGGPTGTDTQYF

d_gene: -
v_gene: TRBV7-8
j_gene: TRBJ2-2
CDR3aa: CASAHFTNTGELFF

d_gene: TRBD1
v_gene: TRBV7-9
j_gene: TRBJ1-1
CDR3aa: CASSPGQGWNTEAFF

d_gene: TRBD1
v_gene: TRBV12-3/TRBV12-4
j_gene: TRBJ1-1
CDR3aa: CASSASGTGWLNTEAFF

d_gene: TRBD1
v_gene: TRBV18
j_gene: TRBJ1-1
CDR3aa: CASSTGTVSEAFF

d_gene: TRBD1
v_gene: TRBV6-6
j_gene: TRBJ2-7
CDR3aa: CASSLDRVQNEQYF

d_gene: TRBD2
v_gene: TRBV5-5
j_gene: TRBJ2-3
CDR3aa: CASSPQREVADTQYF

d_gene: -
v_gene: TRBV7-8
j_gene: TRBJ2-7
CDR3aa: CASSEDPGRLYEQYF

d_gene: -
v_gene: TRBV3-1
j_gene: TRBJ1-2
CDR3aa: CASSQQQYGYTF

d_gene: TRBD2
v_gene: TRBV10-1
j_gene: TRBJ2-1
CDR3aa: CASSEAQRESRYNEQFF

d_gene: -
v_gene: TRBV9
j_gene: TRBJ1-2
CDR3aa: CASSVATETNYGYTF

d_gene: -
v_gene: TRBV10-3
j_gene: TRBJ2-3
CDR3aa: CATAAGMADTQYF

d_gene: -
v_gene: TRBV29-1
j_gene: TRBJ1-5
CDR3aa: CSVARSEDQPQHF

d_gene: -
v_gene: TRBV27
j_gene: TRBJ1-2
CDR3aa: CASSFNLGAGGYTF

d_gene: TRBD2
v_gene: TRBV30
j_gene: TRBJ2-1
CDR3aa: CAWSGTSDEQFF

d_gene: -
v_gene: TRBV6-1
j_gene: TRBJ1-2
CDR3aa: CASSEDASYGYTF

d_gene: -
v_gene: TRBV7-8
j_gene: TRBJ1-1
CDR3aa: CASSLVGYGTEAFF

d_gene: -
v_gene: TRBV20-1
j_gene: TRBJ2-7
CDR3aa: CSARDGGGPSYEQYF

d_gene: TRBD1
v_gene: TRBV7-2
j_gene: TRBJ2-1
CDR3aa: CASSLMTGGYNEQFF